This TCR beta chain is drawn from a study of cytomegalovirus exposure and HLA in healthy donors. The overall study: A prior analysis found roughly 100 million unique TCR beta sequences from around 190 million T cells. Overall study findings and caveats: Researchers catalogued over 150 TCR beta chains as cytomegalovirus-associated. Researchers reported that three CMV-associated chains were confirmed in vitro as CMV antigen-specific.

Germline loops: CDR1 SGHDT, CDR2 YYEEEE. The V and J ends lost 0 bases and 0 bases respectively, with 13 bases between them. CDR3 length: 16 amino acids. Primers: 60 Vbeta forward and 13 Jbeta reverse. The assay was immunoSEQ multiplex PCR, and TCRdb's table has in-frame clones only and misses some. The sample lists about 94,000 clones, approximately 66% occurring once. Worth noting for this clone: What it binds is not known.

The source material was PBMCs. This chain connects TRBV5-6 to TRBJ2-7; D may be TRBD1 (6 bases). The source of this sequence is a man aged 30-40 years in good health and CMV-seronegative. CDR3 loop: CASSLVSGAYSYEQYF. The CDR3 DNA reads TGTGCCAGCAGCTTGGTATCAGGGGCGTACTCCTACGAGCAGTACTTC.